The next 18 T cell receptor beta chains were all read from a single sample in a study of human T cells and chemical hapten exposure. Each CDR3 protein is one row after TCRdb ran MiXCR on the RACE reads. The profile covers some 170,000 distinct CDR3 sequences, with about 22% appearing a single time and about 6.7% taken by the ten largest. As for time point: patch test 1, 2 weeks after DPC sensitization. The treatment here: therapeutic diphenylcyclopropenone sensitization with weekly scalp DPC. The input for sequencing was whole blood, taken in connection with sensitization to the hapten diphenylcyclopropenone (DPC). The receptors were gathered from a woman aged 45-60 years with alopecia areata. Some clones in this sample may be carry-over from other donors' samples.

This clonotype came up many times. This chain uses TRBV6-6 with TRBJ1-1; no clear D gene. Trimming left V 4 bases short and J 7 bases short, with 10 bases between. CDR1 and CDR2 from the germline V gene are MNHNY and SVGAGI (reference sequence). This CDR3 has 12 amino acids. CDR3 coding DNA: TGTGCCAGCAGTTTCGACACCATTGAAGCTTTCTTT. This translates into CASSFDTIEAFF.

This clonotype has just a few counts. The rearrangement joins TRBV7-2 to TRBJ1-1; D uncertain. Per germline, CDR1 SGHTA and CDR2 FQGNSA. The CDR3 contains 12 residues. The V end was cut by 6 bases, the J end by 7 bases, with 12 bases between. Written as DNA, the CDR3 is TGTGCCAGCAGTCCGACCTGGGGTGAAGCTTTCTTT. Protein: CASSPTWGEAFF.

The table lists this clonotype with a few counts. The rearrangement joins TRBV3-1 to TRBJ2-1; D is ambiguous. Germline CDR1 LGHDT, CDR2 YNNKEL (reference sequence). Trimming removed 4 bases from V and 0 bases from J, with 10 bases in between. The CDR3 consists of 15 residues. This CDR3 reads CASSREPRSYNEQFF. The CDR3 DNA sequence: TGTGCCAGCAGCCGAGAACCTCGCTCCTACAATGAGCAGTTCTTC.

J is TRBJ1-1 and V is TRBV3-1; the D gene is possibly TRBD1 (6 bases). This CDR3 contains 16 residues. The V and J ends lost 0 bases and 1 base respectively, with 12 bases between them. CDR1 and CDR2 from the germline V gene are LGHDT and YNNKEL (reference sequence). The CDR3 region is CASSQDQGKGNTEAFF. CDR3 coding DNA: TGTGCCAGCAGCCAAGATCAGGGGAAGGGGAACACTGAAGCTTTCTTT.

The chain carries TRBV7-2 and TRBJ2-2; unclear D gene. The CDR3 contains 13 residues. CDR1 and CDR2 from the germline V gene are SGHTA and FQGNSA. V dropped 3 bases and J dropped 6 bases, with 8 bases sitting between them. CDR3 loop: CASSFSNAGELFF. In DNA, the CDR3 is TGTGCCAGCAGCTTCTCAAACGCCGGGGAGCTGTTTTTT. The full variable domain, completed using reference TRBV7-2 and TRBJ2-2, is GAGVSQSPSNKVTEKGKDVELRCDPISGHTALYWYRQSLGQGLEFLIYFQGNSAPDKSGLPSDRFSAERTGGSVSTLTIQRTQQEDSAVYLCASSFSNAGELFFGEGSRLTVL.

The table lists this clonotype with a few counts. The V call is TRBV11-2, the J call TRBJ2-5, with 10 bases matching TRBD2. This CDR3 is 16 amino acids long. Germline CDR1 SGHAT, CDR2 FQNNGV. V lost 1 base and J lost 4; bases outside the gene matches: 6. CDR3 coding DNA: TGTGCCAGCAGCTTAGTCCGGACTAGCGGCATAGAGACCCAGTACTTC. Translation: CASSLVRTSGIETQYF.

This sequence joins TRBV9 and TRBJ2-1; 11 bases map to TRBD2. The V and J ends lost 0 bases and 10 bases, in that order; junction bases with no gene match: 6. The germline V gene encodes CDR1 SGDLS and CDR2 YYNGEE. The CDR3 is 15 amino acids. CDR3 sequence (DNA): TGTGCCAGCAGCGTAGGGCTAGCGGGAGGTGGAGAGCAGTTCTTC. Translating it yields CASSVGLAGGGEQFF.

This clonotype was recorded a few times. The J gene is TRBJ1-1, the V gene TRBV6-1; D possibly corresponds to TRBD1 (5 bases). Trimming removed 6 bases at V and 3 bases at J, with 11 bases between. There are 13 residues in the CDR3. CDR1 MNHNS and CDR2 SASEGT come from the germline V gene. The CDR3 is CASRFQGDTEAFF. CDR3 nucleotides: TGTGCCAGCAGGTTTCAGGGAGACACTGAAGCTTTCTTT.

This clonotype was picked up a small number of times. J is TRBJ2-5 and V is TRBV18, with no clear D. Trimming shortened V by 2 bases and J by 1 base, and 2 bases separated the two germline ends. Germline-derived CDR1 and CDR2 are KGHSH and LQKENI. The CDR3 is made up of 12 amino acids. CDR3 region: CASSPSQETQYF. The CDR3 DNA sequence: TGTGCCAGCTCACCATCCCAAGAGACCCAGTACTTC. Full variable domain (missing parts from reference TRBV18 and TRBJ2-5): NAGVMQNPRHLVRRRGQEARLRCSPMKGHSHVYWYRQLPEEGLKFMVYLQKENIIDESGMPKERFSAEFPKEGPSILRIQQVVRGDSAAYFCASSPSQETQYFGPGTRLLVL.

The V and J genes are TRBV14 and TRBJ2-2; no clear D. The CDR3 covers 14 residues. V was cut by 0 bases and J by 5 bases, with 7 bases left in between. CDR1 is SGHDN and CDR2 is FVKESK in the germline V gene. The CDR3 sequence is CASSQDIGTGELFF. The CDR3 DNA follows: TGTGCCAGCAGCCAAGATATCGGGACCGGGGAGCTGTTTTTT.

The chain employs TRBV9 and TRBJ1-1; TRBD1 might be the D (5 bases). From germline, CDR1 is SGDLS and CDR2 YYNGEE. Trimming cost V 0 bases and J 3 bases, with 12 bases left between them. This CDR3 spans 15 amino acids. CDR3 loop: CASSVGQGKDTEAFF. CDR3 nucleotide sequence: TGTGCCAGCAGCGTAGGGCAGGGAAAGGACACTGAAGCTTTCTTT.

This clonotype occurred a few times. The gene calls are TRBV12-5 and TRBJ2-7; no definite D call. CDR1 is LGHNT and CDR2 is FRNRAP in the germline V gene. The ends were cut back, 1 base at V and 4 bases at J, with 8 bases in the middle. This CDR3 comprises 13 residues. Here the CDR3 DNA reads TGTGCTAGTGGTTTGGGGACCCCTTACGAGCAGTACTTC. Protein: CASGLGTPYEQYF.

The rearrangement links TRBV2 to TRBJ2-1, with 7 bases fitting TRBD2. Germline V lookup: CDR1 SNHLY, CDR2 FYNNEI. The CDR3 runs 15 residues. The junction had 9 bases not matched to a gene; V was cut back by 0 bases and J by 10 bases. CDR3 residues: CASSEAKVAGKEQFF. The CDR3 DNA is TGTGCCAGCAGTGAAGCGAAGGTAGCGGGTAAGGAGCAGTTCTTC.

This rearrangement joins TRBV5-1 to TRBJ2-1, with 10 bases identical to TRBD1. From germline, CDR1 is SGHRS and CDR2 YFSETQ. CDR3 size: 15 residues. With V trimmed by 5 bases and J by 6 bases, 8 bases remained unmatched. Here the CDR3 reads CASRVGTGDSNEQFF. The CDR3 DNA follows: TGCGCCAGCAGGGTAGGGACAGGGGACTCCAATGAGCAGTTCTTC.

A few counts support this clonotype. This rearrangement joins TRBV28 to TRBJ1-2; no clear D. Trimming left V 2 bases short and J 4 bases short, with 5 bases between. The CDR3 runs to 12 residues. CDR1 MDHEN and CDR2 SYDVKM come from the germline V gene. DNA of the CDR3: TGTGCCAGCAGTTTAGAGAGCTATGGCTACACCTTC. Amino acid sequence: CASSLESYGYTF.

The chain combines TRBV29-1 with TRBJ1-4; possible D gene TRBD1, 5 bases. CDR3 length equals 13 residues. In germline, CDR1 is SQVTM, CDR2 ANQGSEA. V gave up 5 bases and J gave up 7 bases, with 14 bases separating them. This CDR3 is CSVQGRGTEKLFF. The CDR3, as DNA: TGCAGCGTTCAAGGAAGGGGCACTGAAAAACTGTTTTTT. Combining the CDR3 with reference TRBV29-1 and TRBJ1-4 gives the whole variable domain SAVISQKPSRDICQRGTSLTIQCQVDSQVTMMFWYRQQPGQSLTLIATANQGSEATYESGFVIDKFPISRPNLTFSTLTVSNMSPEDSSIYLCSVQGRGTEKLFFGSGTQLSVL.

This clonotype was seen many times. The V call is TRBV29-1, the J call TRBJ2-4, with D possibly matching TRBD1 (5 bases). The CDR3 has 19 amino acids. Per the germline V gene, CDR1 is SQVTM and CDR2 is ANQGSEA. V lost 0 bases to trimming and J lost 1 base, with 22 bases between them. CDR3 nucleotide sequence: TGCAGCGTTGAAGATAGGGGTCGGCTCGTTGAAGGGGCCAAAAACATTCAGTACTTC. It specifies CSVEDRGRLVEGAKNIQYF.

There are a few counts of this clonotype. The chain uses TRBV7-9 and TRBJ1-2, with D tentatively TRBD1 (5 bases). Trimming cost V 4 bases and J 2 bases, with 11 bases left between them. From germline, CDR1 is SEHNR and CDR2 FQNEAQ (reference sequence). The CDR3 is made up of 14 amino acids. CDR3: CASSSETANYGYTF. The CDR3 DNA reads as TGTGCCAGCAGCTCCGAGACAGCAAACTATGGCTACACCTTC.